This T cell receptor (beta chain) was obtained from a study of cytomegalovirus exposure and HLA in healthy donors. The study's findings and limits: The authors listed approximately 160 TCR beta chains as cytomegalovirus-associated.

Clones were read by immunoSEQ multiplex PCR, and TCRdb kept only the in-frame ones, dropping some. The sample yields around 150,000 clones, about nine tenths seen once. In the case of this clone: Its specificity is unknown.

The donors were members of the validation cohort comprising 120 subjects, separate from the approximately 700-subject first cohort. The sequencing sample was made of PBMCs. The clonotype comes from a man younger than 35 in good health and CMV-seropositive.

CDR3: CASGFQNTEAFF. The DNA for the CDR3 is TGTGCTAGTGGTTTCCAGAACACTGAAGCTTTCTTT. The rearrangement links TRBV12-5 to TRBJ1-1; no reliable D call. Trimming cost V 3 bases and J 1 base, with 3 bases left between them. Germline values: CDR1 LGHNT, CDR2 FRNRAP. The CDR3 totals 12 residues.